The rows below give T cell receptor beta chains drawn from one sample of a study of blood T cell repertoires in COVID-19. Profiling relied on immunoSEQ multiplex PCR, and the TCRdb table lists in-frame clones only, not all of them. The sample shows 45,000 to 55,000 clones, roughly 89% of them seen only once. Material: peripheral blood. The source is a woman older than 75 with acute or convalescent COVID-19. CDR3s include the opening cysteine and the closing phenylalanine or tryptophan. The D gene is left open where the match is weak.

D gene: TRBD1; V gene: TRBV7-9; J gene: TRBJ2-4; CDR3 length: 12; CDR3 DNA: TGTGCCACCGGGCAGGGGGCAAACATTCAGTACTTC; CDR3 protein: CATGQGANIQYF
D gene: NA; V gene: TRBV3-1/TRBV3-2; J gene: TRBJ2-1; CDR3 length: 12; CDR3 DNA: TGTGCCAGCAGCCAAGACTTGAATGAGCAGTTCTTC; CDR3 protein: CASSQDLNEQFF
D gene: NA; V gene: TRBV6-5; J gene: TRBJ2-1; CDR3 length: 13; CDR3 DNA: TGTGCCAGCACCCGAGACAGTTACAATGAGCAGTTCTTC; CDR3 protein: CASTRDSYNEQFF
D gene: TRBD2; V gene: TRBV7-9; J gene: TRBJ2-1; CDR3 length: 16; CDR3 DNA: TGTGCCAGCAGAGCCGAACTAGCGGACTCCTACAATGAGCAGTTCTTC; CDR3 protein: CASRAELADSYNEQFF
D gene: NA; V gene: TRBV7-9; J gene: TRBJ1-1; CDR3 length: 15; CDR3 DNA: TGTGCCAGCAGCCAGGGACACCACGGACTTCTTGAAGCTTTCTTT; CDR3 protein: CASSQGHHGLLEAFF
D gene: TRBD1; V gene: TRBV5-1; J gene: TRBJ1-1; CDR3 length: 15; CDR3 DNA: TGCGCCAGCAGAAGAACAGGGGGATCGGACACTGAAGCTTTCTTT; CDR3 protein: CASRRTGGSDTEAFF
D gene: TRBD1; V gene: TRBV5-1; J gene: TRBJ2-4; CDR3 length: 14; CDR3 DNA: TGCGCCAGCCCGGCGACCGGACAGGAAAACATTCAGTACTTC; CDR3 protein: CASPATGQENIQYF
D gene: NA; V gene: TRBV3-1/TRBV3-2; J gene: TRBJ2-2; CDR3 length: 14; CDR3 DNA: TGTGCCAGCAGTTTACCCTACGACACCGGGGAGCTGTTTTTT; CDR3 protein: CASSLPYDTGELFF
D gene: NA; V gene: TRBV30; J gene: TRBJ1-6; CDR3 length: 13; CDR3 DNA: TGTGCCTGGTCGGCGGGAATTAATTCACCCCTCCACTTT; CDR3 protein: CAWSAGINSPLHF
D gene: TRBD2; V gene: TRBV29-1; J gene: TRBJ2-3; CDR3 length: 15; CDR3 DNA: TGCAGCGTGTCCCAGCGGGGCCTCTACACAGATACGCAGTATTTT; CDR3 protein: CSVSQRGLYTDTQYF
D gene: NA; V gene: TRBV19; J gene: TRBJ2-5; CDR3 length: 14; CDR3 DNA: TGTGCCAGTAGCGAATCGGGGGTCCAAGAGACCCAGTACTTC; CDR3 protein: CASSESGVQETQYF
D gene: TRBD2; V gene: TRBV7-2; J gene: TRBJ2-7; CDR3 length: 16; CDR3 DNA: TGTGCCAGCAGCTTAGAAGGGGCTAGCGGTTCCTACGAGCAGTACTTC; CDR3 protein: CASSLEGASGSYEQYF
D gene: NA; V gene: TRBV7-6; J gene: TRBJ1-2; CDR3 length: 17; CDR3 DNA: TGTGCCAGCAGCTTCCAAATTACTGGTAAGCCTGACTATGGCTACACCTTC; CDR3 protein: CASSFQITGKPDYGYTF
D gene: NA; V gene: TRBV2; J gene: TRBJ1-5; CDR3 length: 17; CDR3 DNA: TGTGCCAGCAGTGAAGCGCGGGCAGACTGGAGCAATCAGCCCCAGCATTTT; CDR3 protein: CASSEARADWSNQPQHF
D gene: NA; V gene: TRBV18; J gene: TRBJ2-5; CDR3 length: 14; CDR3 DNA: TGTGCCAGCTCACAACAGTGGAAGCAAGAGACCCAGTACTTC; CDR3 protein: CASSQQWKQETQYF
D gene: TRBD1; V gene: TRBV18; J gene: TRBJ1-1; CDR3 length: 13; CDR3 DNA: TGTGCCAGCTCACTTGGACAGGAGACTGAAGCTTTCTTT; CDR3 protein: CASSLGQETEAFF
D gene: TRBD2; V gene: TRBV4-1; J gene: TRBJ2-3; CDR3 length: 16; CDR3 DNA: TGCGCCAGCAGCCAACAGCGAACTAGCGGGGTAGATACGCAGTATTTT; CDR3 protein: CASSQQRTSGVDTQYF
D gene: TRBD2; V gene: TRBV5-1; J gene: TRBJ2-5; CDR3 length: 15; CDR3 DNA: TGCGCCAGCAGCTTATCGGGGGGGCGCGAGGAGACCCAGTACTTC; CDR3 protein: CASSLSGGREETQYF